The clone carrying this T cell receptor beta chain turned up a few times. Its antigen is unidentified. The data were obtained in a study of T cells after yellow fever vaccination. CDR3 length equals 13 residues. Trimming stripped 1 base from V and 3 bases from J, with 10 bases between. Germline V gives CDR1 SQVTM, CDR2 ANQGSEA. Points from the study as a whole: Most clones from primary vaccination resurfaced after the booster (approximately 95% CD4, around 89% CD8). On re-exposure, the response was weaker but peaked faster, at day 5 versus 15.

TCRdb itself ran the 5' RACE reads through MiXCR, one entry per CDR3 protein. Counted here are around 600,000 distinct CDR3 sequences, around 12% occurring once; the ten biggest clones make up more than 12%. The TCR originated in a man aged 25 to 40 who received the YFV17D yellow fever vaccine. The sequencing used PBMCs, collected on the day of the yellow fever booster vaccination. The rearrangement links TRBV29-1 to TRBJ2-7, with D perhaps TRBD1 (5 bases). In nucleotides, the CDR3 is TGCAGCGTTGAAGCCCAGGGCGGCTACGAGCAGTACTTC. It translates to CSVEAQGGYEQYF.